Below are 29 T cell receptor beta chains sequenced from a single sample in a study of shared clonotypes between healthy human individuals. Produced via immunoSEQ multiplex PCR; TCRdb's table is partial and in-frame only. The table has roughly 2,300,000 clones, 85% to 95% seen once. Sequences were obtained from naive CD4+ T cells from PBMCs. The subset denotes: CD45RA+ positively selected. These receptors were taken from a man between 18 and 29 years old in good health. Some clones in this sample may be carry-over from other donors' samples.

The J gene is TRBJ1-3, the V gene TRBV9; D might be TRBD1 (6 bases). V was pared by 2 bases and J by 3 bases, with 15 bases between. Germline-derived CDR1 and CDR2 are SGDLS and YYNGEE. The CDR3 consists of 16 residues. The CDR3 spells CASSVGAGASGNTIYF. DNA of the CDR3: TGTGCCAGCAGCGTGGGGGCGGGGGCAAGTGGAAACACCATATATTTT.

Only one count was recorded for this clone. The chain employs TRBV18 and TRBJ1-4; the D gene is possibly TRBD1 (5 bases). Trimming took 1 base from V and 5 from J, leaving 8 bases between them. Per the germline V gene, CDR1 is KGHSH and CDR2 is LQKENI. The CDR3 is made up of 14 amino acids. This chain's CDR3 is CASSPRGINEKLFF. CDR3 DNA: TGTGCCAGCTCACCACGGGGGATAAATGAAAAACTGTTTTTT.

The chain carries TRBV7-9 and TRBJ1-1, with a possible D match to TRBD1 (5 bases). The CDR3 extends over 15 amino acids. The V end was cut by 1 base, the J end by 3 bases, with 12 bases between. Germline-derived CDR1 and CDR2 are SEHNR and FQNEAQ (reference sequence). The CDR3 sequence is CASSLERGEDTEAFF. For the CDR3, the DNA is TGTGCCAGCAGCTTAGAAAGGGGCGAAGACACTGAAGCTTTCTTT.

The sample holds one count of this clone. The CDR3 sequence is CASSLKRDRTYEQYF. The CDR3 region has the DNA TGTGCCAGCAGTCTTAAAAGGGACAGAACCTACGAGCAGTACTTC. The rearrangement uses TRBV27 and TRBJ2-7; 7 bases align to TRBD1. V was clipped by 5 bases and J by 2 bases; unmatched bases: 9. Per the germline V gene, CDR1 is MNHEY and CDR2 is SMNVEV (reference sequence). This CDR3 is built from 15 residues.

The chain employs TRBV27 and TRBJ1-5; D might be TRBD1 (5 bases). V lost 8 bases, J lost 3 bases, and 14 bases lay in between. The CDR3 totals 14 residues. The V gene's germline CDR1 is MNHEY and CDR2 SMNVEV (reference sequence). The CDR3 nucleotides read TGTGCCAGCGGGACGTGGGGGTTCAATCAGCCCCAGCATTTT. It yields the protein CASGTWGFNQPQHF.

The V and J genes are TRBV7-2 and TRBJ2-3; TRBD2 is a possible D gene (6 bases). Trimming took off 3 bases at V and 6 bases at J, with 10 bases between the two ends. The germline CDR1 and CDR2 sequences are SGHTA and FQGNSA. There are 13 residues in the CDR3. DNA of the CDR3: TGTGCCAGCAGCTTTTGGAGGGAGGATACGCAGTATTTT. Translated: CASSFWREDTQYF. The full variable domain, its missing parts supplied by reference TRBV7-2 and TRBJ2-3, is GAGVSQSPSNKVTEKGKDVELRCDPISGHTALYWYRQSLGQGLEFLIYFQGNSAPDKSGLPSDRFSAERTGGSVSTLTIQRTQQEDSAVYLCASSFWREDTQYFGPGTRLTVL.

This clone was recorded once. CDR3: CASSLDGQGEKTQYF. The CDR3 nucleotides are TGTGCCAGCAGCCTGGATGGACAGGGGGAAAAGACCCAGTACTTC. This chain joins TRBV5-4 and TRBJ2-5; 10 bases are shared with TRBD1. The trim removed 4 bases at V and 6 bases at J, leaving 9 bases unmatched. The CDR3 spans 15 residues. The germline V gene has CDR1 SGHNT and CDR2 YYREEE (reference sequence).

This rearrangement joins TRBV28 to TRBJ2-3; 10 bases are a match to TRBD2. The CDR3 totals 18 residues. Germline-derived CDR1 and CDR2 are MDHEN and SYDVKM. With 5 bases clipped from V and 5 bases from J, the junction kept 16 bases outside the gene matches. As DNA, the CDR3 is TGTGCCAGCAGTCCTCTAAGCCCCGGGCTAGCGGGAGAAGATACGCAGTATTTT. Translation: CASSPLSPGLAGEDTQYF.

In its sample, this clone was seen once. J is TRBJ2-5 and V is TRBV6-5; no firm D call. Germline V CDR1 and CDR2: MNHEY, SVGAGI. The CDR3 is 14 amino acids. Trimming stripped 2 bases from V and 1 base from J, with 8 bases between. Written as DNA, the CDR3 is TGTGCCAGCAGTTACAGGTCCCCCCAAGAGACCCAGTACTTC. Translated, it gives CASSYRSPQETQYF.

The chain uses TRBV18 and TRBJ1-4, with D possibly being TRBD1 (5 bases). Germline CDR1 is KGHSH and CDR2 is LQKENI. CDR3 length: 17 amino acids. Trimming removed 3 bases from V and 6 bases from J, with 20 bases in between. For the CDR3, the DNA is TGTGCCAGCTCACCCTACCGTGGGGGAGCTTGGGATGAAAAACTGTTTTTT. The encoded protein is CASSPYRGGAWDEKLFF.

The chain couples TRBV28 to TRBJ2-4, with D tentatively TRBD1 or TRBD2 (5 bases each). The CDR3 is 16 residues long. The V end was cut by 3 bases, the J end by 4 bases, with 16 bases between. The germline CDR1 and CDR2 sequences are MDHEN and SYDVKM. The CDR3 region is CASSFGRWGSKNIQYF. Here the CDR3 DNA reads TGTGCCAGCAGTTTCGGTCGATGGGGGTCGAAAAACATTCAGTACTTC.

The chain joins TRBV4-1 to TRBJ1-3; TRBD1 matches 8 bases. V trimming: 2 bases; J trimming: 3 bases; junction bases outside the gene matches: 3. CDR1 is MGHRA, CDR2 YSYEKL, per germline. This CDR3 has 15 amino acids. CDR3 residues: CASSQIRGLGNTIYF. CDR3 sequence (DNA): TGCGCCAGCAGCCAAATCAGGGGGCTTGGAAACACCATATATTTT.

V usage is TRBV4-1 and J usage is TRBJ2-2; D may correspond to TRBD1 or TRBD2 (5 bases each). This CDR3 region has 14 residues. From germline, CDR1 is MGHRA and CDR2 YSYEKL. The V end was cut by 6 bases, the J end by 5 bases, with 13 bases between. The CDR3 region is CASSRPGRTGELFF. The DNA for the CDR3 is TGCGCCAGCAGTCGCCCGGGACGAACCGGGGAGCTGTTTTTT.

This sequence joins TRBV5-1 and TRBJ2-3; 14 nucleotides align to TRBD2. Losses at the gene ends were 5 bases for V and 4 bases for J; bases not matched to a gene: 6. Germline V gene data show CDR1 as SGHRS and CDR2 as YFSETQ. The CDR3 loop spans 16 amino acids. CDR3 sequence reads: CASRKGTSGSPDTQYF. The CDR3 bases are TGCGCCAGCAGGAAAGGGACTAGCGGGAGCCCAGATACGCAGTATTTT.

The V call is TRBV7-3, the J call TRBJ2-1, with D possibly TRBD1 on 6 matching bases. Germline assignment: CDR1 SGHTA and CDR2 FQGTGA. The germline V and J ends were trimmed by 4 bases and 4 bases, with 14 bases remaining between them. The CDR3 consists of 15 residues. The CDR3 bases are TGTGCCAGCAGCTCCACAGGGAAGATGTACAATGAGCAGTTCTTC. Translation gives CASSSTGKMYNEQFF. The full variable domain, in which reference TRBV7-3 and TRBJ2-1 provide the parts outside the CDR3, is GAGVSQTPSNKVTEKGKYVELRCDPISGHTALYWYRQSLGQGPEFLIYFQGTGAADDSGLPNDRFFAVRPEGSVSTLKIQRTERGDSAVYLCASSSTGKMYNEQFFGPGTRLTVL.

The chain is built from TRBV6-5 and TRBJ2-3; 7 positions agree with TRBD1. From germline, CDR1 is MNHEY and CDR2 SVGAGI. CDR3 length equals 15 residues. The V gene end was trimmed by 2 bases and the J gene end by 3 bases; junction bases not matched to a gene: 5. CDR3 sequence reads: CASSYTRGRTDTQYF. The CDR3, as DNA: TGTGCCAGCAGTTACACGAGGGGGCGGACAGATACGCAGTATTTT.

This chain links TRBV5-1 with TRBJ2-3; TRBD2 might be the D (5 bases). The CDR3 is made up of 17 amino acids. V was pared by 2 bases and J by 1 base, with 17 bases between. CDR1 and CDR2 (germline): SGHRS, YFSETQ. CDR3 residues: CASSFILLGARTDTQYF. The CDR3 bases are TGCGCCAGCAGCTTTATTTTGTTGGGAGCTCGCACAGATACGCAGTATTTT.

The V and J genes are TRBV7-3 and TRBJ2-3; D not resolved. CDR1 is SGHTA and CDR2 is FQGTGA in the germline V gene. This CDR3 comprises 16 residues. Between the trimmed V and J ends, which lost 3 bases and 6 bases, there was a span of 19 bases. The CDR3 coding sequence is TGTGCCAGCAGCTTGGGTGGGCTCCCCTTAAGGGATACGCAGTATTTT. It codes for CASSLGGLPLRDTQYF.

J is TRBJ1-5 and V is TRBV7-9; the D is unclear. Germline V gene data show CDR1 as SEHNR and CDR2 as FQNEAQ (reference sequence). The CDR3 consists of 14 residues. The V gene lost 0 bases and the J gene lost 4 bases, with 7 bases spanning the gap. The CDR3 loop is CASSLAATNQPQHF. The DNA for the CDR3 is TGTGCCAGCAGCTTAGCCGCTACTAATCAGCCCCAGCATTTT.

The rearrangement links TRBV11-2 to TRBJ2-1; D not certain. V shed 5 bases and J shed 0 bases, with 14 bases lying between them. This CDR3 region has 16 residues. CDR1 is SGHAT and CDR2 is FQNNGV in the germline V gene. The CDR3 reads CASSPGRNPSYNEQFF. CDR3 bases: TGTGCCAGCAGCCCCGGTCGGAACCCCTCCTACAATGAGCAGTTCTTC.

The rearrangement links TRBV5-4 to TRBJ2-1; maybe TRBD2 (5 bases). The germline gives CDR1 SGHNT, CDR2 YYREEE (reference sequence). This CDR3 has 16 residues. V lost 0 bases and J 7 bases, leaving 17 bases between the germline ends. The CDR3 protein is CASSLDVGASANEQFF. CDR3 coding DNA: TGTGCCAGCAGCTTGGATGTGGGAGCTTCAGCGAATGAGCAGTTCTTC.

This clone was seen once. V gene TRBV29-1 combines with J gene TRBJ1-2; D not resolved. Germline V gene sequence: CDR1 SQVTM, CDR2 ANQGSEA. V lost 7 bases and J lost 1, with 13 bases in between. CDR3 size: 13 residues. The CDR3 DNA reads TGCAGCGCCCCGAAGGACTTTAACTATGGCTACACCTTC. Translated: CSAPKDFNYGYTF.

The gene calls are TRBV11-2 and TRBJ1-1; D gene unclear. The germline CDR1 and CDR2 sequences are SGHAT and FQNNGV. This CDR3 comprises 13 residues. Trimming pared 0 bases from V and 4 bases from J, leaving 6 bases between. The CDR3 DNA follows: TGTGCCAGCAGCTTAGAACGGTTCACTGAAGCTTTCTTT. Protein sequence: CASSLERFTEAFF.

The rearrangement links TRBV15 to TRBJ2-7; tentatively, D is TRBD2 (5 bases). The CDR3 runs to 13 residues. Between the trimmed V and J ends, which lost 5 bases and 6 bases, there was a span of 14 bases. Per the germline V gene, CDR1 is LNHNV and CDR2 is YYDKDF (reference sequence). Written as DNA, the CDR3 is TGTGCCACCAGCTGGAGTCCCGGGATCGAGCAGTACTTC. This encodes CATSWSPGIEQYF.

The chain couples TRBV5-1 to TRBJ2-1, with 10 bases identical to TRBD2. The germline V gene has CDR1 SGHRS and CDR2 YFSETQ. There are 14 residues in the CDR3. The J segment lost 8 bases and the V segment lost 1 base, leaving 3 bases of the junction unmatched. The CDR3 reads CASSLISGRDEQFF. The CDR3 DNA reads as TGCGCCAGCAGCTTGATAAGCGGGAGGGATGAGCAGTTCTTC.

This chain joins TRBV5-1 and TRBJ1-1, with TRBD1 matching 7 bases. The germline CDR1 and CDR2 sequences are SGHRS and YFSETQ. This CDR3 is built from 16 residues. V shed 3 bases, J shed 1 base, and the junction held 9 bases outside the gene matches. The CDR3 sequence: CASSYSSTGQNTEAFF. CDR3 nucleotides: TGCGCCAGCAGCTACTCCTCGACAGGGCAGAACACTGAAGCTTTCTTT.

V is TRBV7-8 and J is TRBJ1-2, with D unclear. Deletions cut 1 base from V and 5 bases from J, with 11 bases between. The CDR3 totals 14 residues. Germline-derived CDR1 and CDR2 are SGHVS and FQNEAQ. This CDR3 reads CASSLGGNPYGYTF. In nucleotides, the CDR3 is TGTGCCAGCAGCTTAGGTGGGAATCCATATGGCTACACCTTC.

The chain is built from TRBV5-1 and TRBJ1-1; D remains ambiguous. Trimming stripped 1 base from V and 4 bases from J, with 8 bases between. This CDR3 has 13 residues. The germline gives CDR1 SGHRS, CDR2 YFSETQ. In DNA form, the CDR3 reads TGCGCCAGCAGCTTGAAATTAAGCACTGAAGCTTTCTTT. This codes for CASSLKLSTEAFF. Complete variable domain (other parts from reference TRBV5-1 and TRBJ1-1): KAGVTQTPRYLIKTRGQQVTLSCSPISGHRSVSWYQQTPGQGLQFLFEYFSETQRNKGNFPGRFSGRQFSNSRSEMNVSTLELGDSALYLCASSLKLSTEAFFGQGTRLTVV.

J is TRBJ2-6 and V is TRBV30; D gene ambiguous. CDR3 length: 15 amino acids. V was clipped by 0 bases and J by 2 bases, with 8 bases between them. CDR1 is GTSNPN and CDR2 is SVGIG in the germline V gene (reference sequence). Here the CDR3 DNA reads TGTGCCTGGAGTGTACCAGGAACTGGGGCCAACGTCCTGACTTTC. This codes for CAWSVPGTGANVLTF. The full variable domain, completed using reference TRBV30 and TRBJ2-6, is SQTIHQWPATLVQPVGSPLSLECTVEGTSNPNLYWYRQAAGRGLQLLFYSVGIGQISSEVPQNLSASRPQDRQFILSSKKLLLSDSGFYLCAWSVPGTGANVLTFGAGSRLTVL.